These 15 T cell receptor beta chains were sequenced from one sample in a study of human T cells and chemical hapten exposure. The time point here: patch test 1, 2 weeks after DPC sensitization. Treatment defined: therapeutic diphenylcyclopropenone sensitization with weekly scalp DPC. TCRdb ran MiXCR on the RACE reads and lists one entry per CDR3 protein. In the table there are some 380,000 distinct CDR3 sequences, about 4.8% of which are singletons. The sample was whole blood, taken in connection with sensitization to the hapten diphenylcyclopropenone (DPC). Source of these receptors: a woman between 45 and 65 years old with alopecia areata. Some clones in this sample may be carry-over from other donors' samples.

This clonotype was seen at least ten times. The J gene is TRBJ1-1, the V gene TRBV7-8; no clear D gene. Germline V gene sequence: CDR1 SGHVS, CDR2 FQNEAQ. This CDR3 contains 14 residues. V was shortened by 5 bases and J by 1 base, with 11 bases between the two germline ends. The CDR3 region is CASSLPDSNTEAFF. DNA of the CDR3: TGTGCCAGCAGCCTGCCCGACTCGAACACTGAAGCTTTCTTT.

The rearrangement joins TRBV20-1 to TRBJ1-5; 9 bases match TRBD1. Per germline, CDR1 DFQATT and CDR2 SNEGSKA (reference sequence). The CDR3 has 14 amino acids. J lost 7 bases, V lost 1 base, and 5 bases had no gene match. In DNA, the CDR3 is TGCAGTGCTAGAGCCCGGACAGGGGCACAGCCCCAGCATTTT. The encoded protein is CSARARTGAQPQHF.

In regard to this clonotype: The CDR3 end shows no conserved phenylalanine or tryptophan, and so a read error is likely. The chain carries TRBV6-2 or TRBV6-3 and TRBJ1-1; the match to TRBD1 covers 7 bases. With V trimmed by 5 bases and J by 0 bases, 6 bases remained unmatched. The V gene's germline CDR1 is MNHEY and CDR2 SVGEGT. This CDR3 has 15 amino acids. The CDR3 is CASSTETGLNTEAFI. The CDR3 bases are TGTGCCAGCAGTACCGAGACAGGGTTGAACACTGAAGCTTTCATT.

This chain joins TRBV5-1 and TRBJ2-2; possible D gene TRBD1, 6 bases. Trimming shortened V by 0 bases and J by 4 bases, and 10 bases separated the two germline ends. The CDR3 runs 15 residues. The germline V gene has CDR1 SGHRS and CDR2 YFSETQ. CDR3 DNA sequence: TGCGCCAGCAGCTTGGGGACAGTATTCACCGGGGAGCTGTTTTTT. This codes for CASSLGTVFTGELFF.

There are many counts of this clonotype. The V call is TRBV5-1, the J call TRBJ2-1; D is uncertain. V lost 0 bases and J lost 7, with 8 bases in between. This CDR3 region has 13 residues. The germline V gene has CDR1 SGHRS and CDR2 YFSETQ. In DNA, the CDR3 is TGCGCCAGCAGCTTGGCCTTCGTGAATGAGCAGTTCTTC. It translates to CASSLAFVNEQFF.

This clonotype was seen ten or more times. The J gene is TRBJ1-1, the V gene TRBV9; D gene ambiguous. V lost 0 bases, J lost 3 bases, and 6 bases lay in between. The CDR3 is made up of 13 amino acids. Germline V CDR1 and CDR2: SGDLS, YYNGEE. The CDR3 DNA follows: TGTGCCAGCAGCGTAGCTAGGGACACTGAAGCTTTCTTT. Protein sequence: CASSVARDTEAFF.

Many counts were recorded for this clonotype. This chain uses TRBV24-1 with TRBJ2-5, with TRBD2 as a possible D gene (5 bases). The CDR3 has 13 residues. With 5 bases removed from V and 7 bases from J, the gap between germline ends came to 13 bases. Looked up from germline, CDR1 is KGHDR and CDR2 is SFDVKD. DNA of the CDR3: TGTGCCACCAGTGTCCGGGGTACGGCGACCCAGTACTTC. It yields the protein CATSVRGTATQYF.

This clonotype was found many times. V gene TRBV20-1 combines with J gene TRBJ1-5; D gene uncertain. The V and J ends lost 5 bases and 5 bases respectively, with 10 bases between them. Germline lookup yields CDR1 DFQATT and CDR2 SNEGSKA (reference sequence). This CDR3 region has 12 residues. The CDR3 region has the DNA TGCAGTGCTGCACGCGGGGATCAGCCCCAGCATTTT. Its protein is CSAARGDQPQHF.

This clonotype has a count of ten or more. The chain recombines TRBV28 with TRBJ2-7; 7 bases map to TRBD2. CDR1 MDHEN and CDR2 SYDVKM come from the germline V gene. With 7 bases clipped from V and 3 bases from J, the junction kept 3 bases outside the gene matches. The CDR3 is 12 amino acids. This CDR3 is CASTTGGYEQYF. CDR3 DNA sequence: TGTGCCAGCACGACGGGGGGCTACGAGCAGTACTTC. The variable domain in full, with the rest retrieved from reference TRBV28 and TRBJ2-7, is DVKVTQSSRYLVKRTGEKVFLECVQDMDHENMFWYRQDPGLGLRLIYFSYDVKMKEKGDIPEGYSVSREKKERFSLILESASTNQTSMYLCASTTGGYEQYFGPGTRLTVT.

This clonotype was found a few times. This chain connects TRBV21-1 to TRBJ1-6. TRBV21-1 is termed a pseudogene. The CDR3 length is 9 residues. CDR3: CASGTPLHF. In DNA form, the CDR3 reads TGTGCCAGCGGGACACCCCTCCACTTT.

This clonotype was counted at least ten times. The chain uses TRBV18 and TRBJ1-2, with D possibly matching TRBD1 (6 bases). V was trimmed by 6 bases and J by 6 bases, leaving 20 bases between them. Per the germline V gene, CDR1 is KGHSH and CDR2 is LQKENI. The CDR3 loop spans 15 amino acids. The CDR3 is CASSPSSTGADGYTF. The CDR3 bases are TGTGCCAGCTCCCCGTCGTCGACGGGGGCCGATGGCTACACCTTC.

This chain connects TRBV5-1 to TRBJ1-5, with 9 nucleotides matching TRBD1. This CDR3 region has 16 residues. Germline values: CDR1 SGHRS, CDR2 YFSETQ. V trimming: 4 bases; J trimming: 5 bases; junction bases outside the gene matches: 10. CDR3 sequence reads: CASSRQDRGGDQPQHF. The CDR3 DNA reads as TGCGCCAGCAGCCGCCAGGACAGGGGAGGGGATCAGCCCCAGCATTTT.

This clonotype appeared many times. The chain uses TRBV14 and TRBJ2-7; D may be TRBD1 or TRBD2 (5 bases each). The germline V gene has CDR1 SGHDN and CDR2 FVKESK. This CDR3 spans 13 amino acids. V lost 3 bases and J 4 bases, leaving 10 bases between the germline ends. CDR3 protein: CASSQRDGYEQYF. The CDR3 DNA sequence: TGTGCCAGCAGCCAGAGGGACGGATACGAGCAGTACTTC. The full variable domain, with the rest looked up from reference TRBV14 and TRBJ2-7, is EAGVTQFPSHSVIEKGQTVTLRCDPISGHDNLYWYRRVMGKEIKFLLHFVKESKQDESGMPNNRFLAERTGGTYSTLKVQPAELEDSGVYFCASSQRDGYEQYFGPGTRLTVT.

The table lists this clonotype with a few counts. CDR3 sequence: CSVEGQGFTDTQYF. In DNA, the CDR3 is TGCAGCGTTGAAGGGCAGGGATTCACAGATACGCAGTATTTT. The V and J genes are TRBV29-1 and TRBJ2-3; D perhaps matches TRBD1 (5 bases). V was trimmed by 1 base and J by 2 bases, leaving 10 bases between them. Germline V gene lookup returns CDR1 SQVTM and CDR2 ANQGSEA. The CDR3 is 14 residues long.

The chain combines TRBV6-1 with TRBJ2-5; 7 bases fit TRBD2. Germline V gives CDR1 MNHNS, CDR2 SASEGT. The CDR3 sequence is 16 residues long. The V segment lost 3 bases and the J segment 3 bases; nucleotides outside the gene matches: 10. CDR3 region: CASSETLFLAEETQYF. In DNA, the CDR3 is TGTGCCAGCAGTGAGACTCTCTTTCTAGCGGAAGAGACCCAGTACTTC.